This T cell receptor (beta chain) was obtained from a study of blood T cells in healthy people across ages. From germline, CDR1 is PRHDT and CDR2 FYEKMQ (reference sequence). The V end was cut by 6 bases, the J end by 6 bases, with 15 bases between. The CDR3 runs to 14 residues. Peripheral blood samples of roughly 9.8 milliliters were drawn from each donor. This clonotype has only a few counts. The use of a sample-barcoded 5' primer and a J-beta primer mix characterized a second PCR of 7 to 11 cycles. TCRdb re-called the 5' RACE reads with MiXCR, one entry per CDR3 protein. The sample lists about 1 million distinct CDR3 sequences; over 35% were seen once.

The V call is TRBV13, the J call TRBJ2-1; D is possibly TRBD2 (6 bases). This sequence was found in a woman aged 60-70 years in good health. Sequenced material: blood. The CDR3 DNA is TGTGCCAGCAGACAACCGGGACTGATCAATGAGCAGTTCTTC. It is translated as CASRQPGLINEQFF. Full variable domain (remainder filled in from reference TRBV13 and TRBJ2-1): AAGVIQSPRHLIKEKRETATLKCYPIPRHDTVYWYQQGPGQDPQFLISFYEKMQSDKGSIPDRFSAQQFSDYHSELNMSSLELGDSALYFCASRQPGLINEQFFGPGTRLTVL.